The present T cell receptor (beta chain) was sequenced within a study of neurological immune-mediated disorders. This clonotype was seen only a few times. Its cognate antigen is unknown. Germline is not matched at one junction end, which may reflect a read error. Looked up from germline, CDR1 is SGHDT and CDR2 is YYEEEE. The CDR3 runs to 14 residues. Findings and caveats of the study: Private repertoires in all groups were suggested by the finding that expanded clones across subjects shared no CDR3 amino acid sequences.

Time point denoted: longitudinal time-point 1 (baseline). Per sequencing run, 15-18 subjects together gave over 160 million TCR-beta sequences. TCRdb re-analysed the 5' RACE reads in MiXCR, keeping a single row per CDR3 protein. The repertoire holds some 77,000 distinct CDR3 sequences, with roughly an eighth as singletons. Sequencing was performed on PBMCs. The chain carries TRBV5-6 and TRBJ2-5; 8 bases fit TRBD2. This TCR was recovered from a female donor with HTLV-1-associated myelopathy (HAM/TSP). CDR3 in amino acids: CASSASGGQETQYF. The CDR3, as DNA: TGTGCCAGCTCAGCCAGCGGGGGACAAGAAACCCAGTACTTC.